This entry lists 31 T cell receptor beta chains sequenced from one sample in a study of blood T cell repertoires in COVID-19. Libraries were prepared by immunoSEQ multiplex PCR; TCRdb keeps only in-frame clonotypes and omits some of them. The sample holds roughly 230,000 clones, about 80% seen once. Sequencing input: peripheral blood. The source is a woman between 50 and 59 years old with acute or convalescent COVID-19.

This sequence joins TRBV27 and TRBJ2-1, with D possibly TRBD1 on 6 matching bases. This CDR3 has 15 amino acids. Germline CDR1 and CDR2: MNHEY and SMNVEV (reference sequence). Trimming took off 5 bases at V and 0 bases at J, with 11 bases between the two ends. CDR3 loop: CASSGDRSSYNEQFF. CDR3 nucleotide sequence: TGTGCCAGCAGTGGAGACAGGAGCTCCTACAATGAGCAGTTCTTC.

This clone was seen only a few times. Mismatch with germline at one junction end may stem from a read error. J is TRBJ1-2 and V is TRBV7-8; tentatively, D is TRBD1 (6 bases). This CDR3 region has 17 residues. The germline V gene encodes CDR1 SGHVS and CDR2 FQNEAQ. CDR3 loop: CASSLAVAGARNYGYTF. The CDR3, as DNA: TGTGCCAGCAGCCTAGCAGTGGCAGGGGCGAGAAACTATGGCTACACCTTC.

This chain links TRBV6-6 with TRBJ1-1; D is uncertain. CDR1 MNHNY and CDR2 SVGAGI come from the germline V gene (reference sequence). The CDR3 contains 15 residues. The V end was cut by 2 bases, the J end by 4 bases, with 14 bases between. The CDR3 sequence: CASSYPPDQRTEAFF. CDR3 coding DNA: TGTGCCAGCAGTTACCCACCAGACCAGCGCACTGAAGCTTTCTTT.

The rearrangement joins TRBV5-4 to TRBJ2-5; 7 nucleotides line up with TRBD2. J gave up 0 bases and V 4 bases, and 3 bases lay outside the gene matches. The CDR3 totals 14 residues. Germline V CDR1 and CDR2: SGHNT, YYREEE (reference sequence). The CDR3 protein is CASSPGLDQETQYF. The CDR3 DNA sequence: TGTGCCAGCAGCCCCGGACTAGACCAAGAGACCCAGTACTTC. Complete variable domain (other parts from reference TRBV5-4 and TRBJ2-5): ETGVTQSPTHLIKTRGQQVTLRCSSQSGHNTVSWYQQALGQGPQFIFQYYREEENGRGNFPPRFSGLQFPNYSSELNVNALELDDSALYLCASSPGLDQETQYFGPGTRLLVL.

This sequence joins TRBV28 and TRBJ1-2; D is unclear. CDR1 MDHEN and CDR2 SYDVKM come from the germline V gene. The V end was cut by 2 bases, the J end by 1 base, with 8 bases between. There are 14 residues in the CDR3. The CDR3 DNA is TGTGCCAGCAGTTTAAATTTCCTTAACTATGGCTACACCTTC. It yields the protein CASSLNFLNYGYTF.

The rearrangement uses TRBV14 and TRBJ2-2; 8 bases match TRBD2. The CDR3 covers 16 residues. Germline V gives CDR1 SGHDN, CDR2 FVKESK. J was trimmed by 6 bases and V by 0 bases; bases with no gene match: 6. The CDR3 loop is CASSQDLRGGSGELFF. In nucleotides, the CDR3 is TGTGCCAGCAGCCAAGACTTACGGGGGGGCTCCGGGGAGCTGTTTTTT.

DNA for the CDR3: TGTGCCAGCTCACAGGGAGCGGATGAAAAACTGTTTTTT. This codes for CASSQGADEKLFF. The chain carries TRBV18 and TRBJ1-4; no reliable D call. CDR1 KGHSH and CDR2 LQKENI come from the germline V gene. The V and J ends lost 4 bases and 6 bases respectively, with 9 bases between them. The CDR3 contains 13 residues. Complete variable domain (other parts from reference TRBV18 and TRBJ1-4): NAGVMQNPRHLVRRRGQEARLRCSPMKGHSHVYWYRQLPEEGLKFMVYLQKENIIDESGMPKERFSAEFPKEGPSILRIQQVVRGDSAAYFCASSQGADEKLFFGSGTQLSVL.

This chain connects TRBV3-1 (or the pseudogene TRBV3-2) to TRBJ1-3; D is ambiguous. Per the germline V gene, CDR1 is LGHDT and CDR2 is YNNKEL (reference sequence). V dropped 1 base and J dropped 0 bases, with 13 bases sitting between them. This CDR3 spans 17 amino acids. In DNA form, the CDR3 reads TGTGCCAGCAGCCAAGGCGGGCTTAAACTCTCTGGAAACACCATATATTTT. Protein sequence: CASSQGGLKLSGNTIYF.

The chain uses TRBV6-1 and TRBJ1-2; D remains unclear. The CDR3 has 13 residues. Germline-derived CDR1 and CDR2 are MNHNS and SASEGT. Trimming left V 0 bases short and J 7 bases short, with 9 bases between. CDR3: CASSEARGFGYTF. The CDR3 nucleotides are TGTGCCAGCAGTGAAGCAAGAGGCTTTGGCTACACCTTC.

The chain is built from TRBV5-1 and TRBJ2-1; 8 nucleotides agree with TRBD2. Germline lookup yields CDR1 SGHRS and CDR2 YFSETQ. V was clipped by 4 bases and J by 6 bases; unmatched bases: 6. This CDR3 has 14 amino acids. This chain's CDR3 is CASSLSRGGNEQFF. DNA for the CDR3: TGCGCCAGCAGCCTCTCCCGGGGGGGCAATGAGCAGTTCTTC.

This clone was recorded at least ten times. The sample contains more than one DNA sequence encoding this CDR3. The chain has TRBV12-3 or TRBV12-4 and TRBJ2-2; D may be TRBD2 (5 bases). The germline V and J ends were trimmed by 6 bases and 4 bases, with 6 bases remaining between them. The CDR3 sequence is 12 residues long. The CDR3 region has the DNA TGTGCCAGCAGGAGCGGCACCGGGGAGCTGTTTTTT. This encodes CASRSGTGELFF.

This chain links TRBV9 with TRBJ2-2; 7 bases are a match to TRBD1. Germline lookup yields CDR1 SGDLS and CDR2 YYNGEE. Trimming removed 4 bases from V and 4 bases from J; junction bases left unmatched: 10. This CDR3 region has 16 residues. The CDR3 DNA is TGTGCCAGCAGCCCCAACTCACAGGGGACCACCGGGGAGCTGTTTTTT. It codes for CASSPNSQGTTGELFF.

Of note for this clone: A read error is possible here, since a much larger clone lies one base away. V is TRBV11-1 and J is TRBJ1-3; TRBD1 matches 8 bases. CDR3 size: 15 residues. CDR1 and CDR2 from the germline V gene are SGHAT and FQDESV (reference sequence). V shed 5 bases, J shed 0 bases, and the junction held 3 bases outside the gene matches. This chain's CDR3 is CASSRGQVSGNTIYF. In DNA, the CDR3 is TGTGCCAGCAGCCGGGGACAGGTCTCTGGAAACACCATATATTTT.

This chain connects TRBV3-1 (or the pseudogene TRBV3-2) to TRBJ2-5; perhaps TRBD1 as D (5 bases). The germline V gene has CDR1 LGHDT and CDR2 YNNKEL (reference sequence). This CDR3 is 15 amino acids long. Trimming pared 1 base from V and 5 bases from J, leaving 14 bases between. CDR3 sequence reads: CASSQGGGRAETQYF. The CDR3 bases are TGTGCCAGCAGCCAAGGGGGCGGCAGGGCGGAGACCCAGTACTTC.

This chain connects TRBV7-8 to TRBJ2-7, with a weak D call TRBD1 (5 bases). Trimming shortened V by 0 bases and J by 0 bases, and 12 bases separated the two germline ends. This CDR3 comprises 16 residues. The germline gives CDR1 SGHVS, CDR2 FQNEAQ. The DNA of the CDR3 is TGTGCCAGCAGCTTAGCGGAAGGGGCAGCCTCCTACGAGCAGTACTTC. This sequence encodes CASSLAEGAASYEQYF.

The CDR3 is CASTPGQLTYGYTF. CDR3 sequence (DNA): TGTGCCAGCACCCCCGGACAGTTAACCTATGGCTACACCTTC. The gene calls are TRBV7-9 and TRBJ1-2; maybe TRBD1 (6 bases). Trimming removed 7 bases at V and 4 bases at J, with 16 bases between. Germline values: CDR1 SEHNR, CDR2 FQNEAQ (reference sequence). The CDR3 totals 14 residues.

V and J are TRBV13 and TRBJ2-2; 7 bases align to TRBD2. The CDR3 runs to 12 residues. V lost 5 bases and J lost 6; bases outside the gene matches: 0. CDR1 is PRHDT, CDR2 FYEKMQ, per germline (reference sequence). CDR3 amino acids: CASSRGAGELFF. For the CDR3, the DNA is TGTGCCAGCAGCCGGGGGGCCGGGGAGCTGTTTTTT.

CDR3: CASSLRRYNSPLHF. CDR3 nucleotide sequence: TGTGCCAGCAGTTTACGGAGATATAATTCACCCCTCCACTTT. The rearrangement uses TRBV27 and TRBJ1-6; no clear D. The CDR3 sequence is 14 residues long. The V and J ends lost 2 bases and 4 bases respectively, with 6 bases between them. The germline CDR1 and CDR2 sequences are MNHEY and SMNVEV (reference sequence).

The chain joins TRBV28 to TRBJ1-1, with unresolved D. Deletions cut 4 bases from V and 5 bases from J, with 8 bases between. The CDR3 has 12 residues. Germline V gene lookup returns CDR1 MDHEN and CDR2 SYDVKM. CDR3 nucleotide sequence: TGTGCCAGCAGTTACGGGTCAACTGAAGCTTTCTTT. Amino acids: CASSYGSTEAFF.

The chain is built from TRBV28 and TRBJ1-2, with TRBD1 identical over 8 bases. Per germline, CDR1 MDHEN and CDR2 SYDVKM. V gave up 6 bases and J gave up 2 bases; unmatched junction bases: 8. This CDR3 comprises 15 residues. The DNA for the CDR3 is TGTGCCAGCAGGACCGGGACAGGCCAAAACTATGGCTACACCTTC. Encoded protein: CASRTGTGQNYGYTF.

The chain has TRBV2 and TRBJ1-4, with a weak D call TRBD1 (5 bases). The CDR3 is made up of 13 amino acids. The germline V gene encodes CDR1 SNHLY and CDR2 FYNNEI. The ends were cut back, 7 bases at V and 4 bases at J, with 10 bases in the middle. CDR3 amino acids: CASIQGYNEKLFF. In DNA form, the CDR3 reads TGTGCCAGCATCCAGGGATATAATGAAAAACTGTTTTTT. The variable domain in full, completed from reference TRBV2 and TRBJ1-4, reads EPEVTQTPSHQVTQMGQEVILRCVPISNHLYFYWYRQILGQKVEFLVSFYNNEISEKSEIFDDQFSVERPDGSNFTLKIRSTKLEDSAMYFCASIQGYNEKLFFGSGTQLSVL.

The chain links TRBV25-1 to TRBJ2-3; 9 bases line up with TRBD1. V was clipped by 4 bases and J by 1 base; unmatched bases: 3. This CDR3 is 15 amino acids long. Germline CDR1 is MGHDK and CDR2 is SYGVNS. Here the CDR3 reads CASSAWTGGTDTQYF. The CDR3 DNA is TGTGCCAGCAGTGCTTGGACAGGGGGCACAGATACGCAGTATTTT.

V usage is TRBV4-2 and J usage is TRBJ2-4; 8 positions agree with TRBD1. The CDR3 has 14 residues. V lost 3 bases and J lost 7; bases outside the gene matches: 5. Germline assignment: CDR1 LGHNA and CDR2 YNFKEQ. CDR3 in DNA: TGTGCCAGCAGCCAGGACAGGGCCCGGAACATTCAGTACTTC. Encoded protein: CASSQDRARNIQYF.

The chain couples TRBV27 to TRBJ2-7; 8 bases agree with TRBD2. Unmatched junction bases numbered 11, after V lost 9 bases and J lost 4 bases. The CDR3 has 14 residues. In germline, CDR1 is MNHEY, CDR2 SMNVEV (reference sequence). DNA for the CDR3: TGTGCCAGTATGACCCTAGCGGGCTCATACGAGCAGTACTTC. Its translation: CASMTLAGSYEQYF.

J is TRBJ2-3 and V is TRBV7-2, with a possible D match to TRBD2 (5 bases). Deletions cut 2 bases from V and 2 bases from J, with 14 bases between. CDR1 and CDR2 (germline): SGHTA, FQGNSA. This CDR3 region has 16 residues. The CDR3 region has the DNA TGTGCCAGCAGCTTACTGGGCGGGTACAACACAGATACGCAGTATTTT. Translating it yields CASSLLGGYNTDTQYF.

The genes are TRBV10-2 and TRBJ2-7; no clear D. CDR3 length: 14 residues. CDR1 is WSHSY, CDR2 SAAADI, per germline. Trimming cost V 3 bases and J 1 base, with 10 bases left between them. CDR3 coding DNA: TGCGCCAGCAGTGATCTGACGGGTTCCTACGAGCAGTACTTC. Residues: CASSDLTGSYEQYF.

This clone has only one observation. This sequence joins TRBV9 and TRBJ2-3; 7 bases are shared with TRBD1. V gave up 4 bases and J gave up 1 base; unmatched junction bases: 3. Germline CDR1 reads SGDLS; CDR2 reads YYNGEE. The CDR3 contains 14 residues. The CDR3 DNA follows: TGTGCCAGCAGCCCAGGGGGACGCACAGATACGCAGTATTTT. Translation: CASSPGGRTDTQYF.

The rearrangement links TRBV25-1 to TRBJ2-5, with 8 nucleotides matching TRBD2. Germline CDR1 and CDR2: MGHDK and SYGVNS. This CDR3 comprises 15 residues. Trimming at V came to 3 bases and at J to 9 bases, leaving 12 bases not matched to a gene. The CDR3 protein is CASSETRRAGGAQYF. The CDR3 DNA is TGTGCCAGCAGTGAGACTCGGAGGGCCGGGGGGGCCCAGTACTTC.

CDR3 sequence (DNA): TGTGCCAGCAGCTTAGTAGGGGGACCCTACGAGCAGTACTTC. It specifies CASSLVGGPYEQYF. The gene calls are TRBV7-2 and TRBJ2-7; D is perhaps TRBD1 (6 bases). V lost 1 base and J 2 bases, leaving 9 bases between the germline ends. CDR1 SGHTA and CDR2 FQGNSA come from the germline V gene. CDR3 length: 14 amino acids.

V usage is TRBV18 and J usage is TRBJ2-3; D remains ambiguous. Germline CDR1 reads KGHSH; CDR2 reads LQKENI. Trimming cost V 5 bases and J 2 bases, with 14 bases left between them. The CDR3 sequence is 15 residues long. CDR3: CASSMSSEFTDTQYF. The CDR3 DNA reads as TGTGCCAGCTCAATGTCCTCCGAGTTCACAGATACGCAGTATTTT.

The J gene is TRBJ2-5, the V gene TRBV9; TRBD2 matches 8 bases. V lost 3 bases and J lost 5; bases outside the gene matches: 6. This CDR3 has 14 amino acids. The germline V gene encodes CDR1 SGDLS and CDR2 YYNGEE. The CDR3 loop reads CASSAARLAETQYF. The DNA of the CDR3 is TGTGCCAGCAGCGCCGCTCGACTAGCGGAGACCCAGTACTTC.